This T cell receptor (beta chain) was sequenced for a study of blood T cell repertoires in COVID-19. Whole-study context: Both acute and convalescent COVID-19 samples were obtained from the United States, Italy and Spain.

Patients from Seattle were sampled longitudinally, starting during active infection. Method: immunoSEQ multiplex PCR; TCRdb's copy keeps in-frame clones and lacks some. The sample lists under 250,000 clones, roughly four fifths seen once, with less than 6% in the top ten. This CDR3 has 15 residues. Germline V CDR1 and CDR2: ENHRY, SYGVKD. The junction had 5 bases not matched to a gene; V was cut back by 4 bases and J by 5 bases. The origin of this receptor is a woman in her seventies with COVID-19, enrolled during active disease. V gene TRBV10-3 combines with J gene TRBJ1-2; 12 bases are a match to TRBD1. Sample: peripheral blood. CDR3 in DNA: TGTGCCATCAGTGGGGACAGGGGGCCGGGGTATGGCTACACCTTC. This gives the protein CAISGDRGPGYGYTF.